Listed below are T cell receptor beta chains from one sample, sequenced in a study of CD4+ T cells in melanoma. The repertoire was sequenced with immunoSEQ multiplex PCR; TCRdb's copy has only in-frame clones and lacks some. This sample has about 54,000 clones, with approximately 70% found just once. Sequences were obtained from tumor tissue. These receptor sequences come from a human donor with melanoma. CDR3s include the opening cysteine and the closing phenylalanine or tryptophan. The D gene is left open where the match is weak. The size of a clone is reported for some rows only, either as once, few or many, or as a class for expanded clones.

clone_size d_call j_call v_call cdr3_nt cdr3_aa
. . TRBJ1-1 TRBV11-2 TGTGCCAGCAGCGTGTCGGGGGGGCGCATTGGCACTGAAGCTTTCTTT CASSVSGGRIGTEAFF
once TRBD2 TRBJ2-7 TRBV6-5 TGTGCCAGCAGCCGATCGACTAGCGGTTACGAGCAGTACTTC CASSRSTSGYEQYF
. . TRBJ1-4 TRBV7-8 TGTGCCAGCAGCTTAGTGGGGGCCTTCGGAGCAAAACTGTTTTTT CASSLVGAFGAKLFF
. . TRBJ1-2 TRBV4-1 TGCGCCAGCAGCCAAGTGGCGAACTATGGCTACACCTTC CASSQVANYGYTF
. TRBD1 TRBJ2-1 TRBV5-8 TGTGCCAGCAGCTTTACACAGGGGTCCCCAAGCTCCTACAATGAGCAGTTCTTC CASSFTQGSPSSYNEQFF
. . TRBJ2-1 TRBV13 TGTGCCAGCAGCGGAGGGGGGCCCAACAATGAGCAGTTCTTC CASSGGGPNNEQFF
. . TRBJ2-1 TRBV2 TGTGCCAGCAGTCAAAACGGGTACAATGAGCAGTTCTTC CASSQNGYNEQFF
. . TRBJ1-4 TRBV2 TGTGCCAGCAGCGTGAATACCCGGGAGTATAATGAAAAACTGTTTTTT CASSVNTREYNEKLFF
. . TRBJ2-7 TRBV5-1 TGCGCCAGCAGCTACGATGGGGGGCTCTACGAGCAGTACTTC CASSYDGGLYEQYF
. TRBD2 TRBJ2-5 TRBV7-9 TGTGCCAGCAGCTTAGCGCGGGGGAACTACCAAGAGACCCAGTACTTC CASSLARGNYQETQYF